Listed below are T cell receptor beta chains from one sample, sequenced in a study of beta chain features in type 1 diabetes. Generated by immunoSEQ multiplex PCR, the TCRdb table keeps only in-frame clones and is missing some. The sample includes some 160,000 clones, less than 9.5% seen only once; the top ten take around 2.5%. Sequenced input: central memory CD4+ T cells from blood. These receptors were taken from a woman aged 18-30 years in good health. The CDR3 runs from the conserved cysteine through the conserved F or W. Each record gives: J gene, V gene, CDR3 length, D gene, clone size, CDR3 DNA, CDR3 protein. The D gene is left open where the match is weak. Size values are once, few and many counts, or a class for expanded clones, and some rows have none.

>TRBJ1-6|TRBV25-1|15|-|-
TGTGCCAGCAGTGAATCCGGACTGTATAATTCACCCCTCCACTTT
CASSESGLYNSPLHF
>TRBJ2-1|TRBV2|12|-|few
TGTGCCAGCAGGAGGGAAGACAATGAGCAGTTCTTC
CASRREDNEQFF
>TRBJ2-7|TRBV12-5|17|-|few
TGTGCTAGTGGTATAGGAGGTCTCAGGGGTTCTTCGAGGGAGCAGTACTTC
CASGIGGLRGSSREQYF
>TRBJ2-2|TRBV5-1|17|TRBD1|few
TGCGCCAGCAGCTTGGCCGGACAGGGCGCGAACACCGGGGAGCTGTTTTTT
CASSLAGQGANTGELFF
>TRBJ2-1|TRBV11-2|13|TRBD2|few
TGTGCCAGCAGCCTGGGACTAGACAATGAGCAGTTCTTC
CASSLGLDNEQFF
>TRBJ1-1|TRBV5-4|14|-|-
TGTGCCAGCAGCTTGGGAGGAGTGAACACTGAAGCTTTCTTT
CASSLGGVNTEAFF
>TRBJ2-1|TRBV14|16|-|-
TGTGCCAGCAGCCCCCTGCGGGCCTCCAACAGAGAAGAGCAGTTCTTC
CASSPLRASNREEQFF
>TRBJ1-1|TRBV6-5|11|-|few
TGTGCCAGCAGTGATTCTAGTGGGGCTTTCTTT
CASSDSSGAFF
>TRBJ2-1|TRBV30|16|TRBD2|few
TGTGCCTGGAGTCGTCGGACTAGCGGGAGAGGAACCGAGCAGTTCTTC
CAWSRRTSGRGTEQFF
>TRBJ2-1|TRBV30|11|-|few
TGTGCCTGGAGTACTGCTCGTGAGCAGTTCTTC
CAWSTAREQFF
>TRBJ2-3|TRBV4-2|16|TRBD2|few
TGTGCCAGCAGCCAAGCCATGTCCCCGGGAGGGGATACGCAGTATTTT
CASSQAMSPGGDTQYF
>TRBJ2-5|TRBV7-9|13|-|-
TGTGCCAGCCTACGGACTATTCAAGAGACCCAGTACTTC
CASLRTIQETQYF
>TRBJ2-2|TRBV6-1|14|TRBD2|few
TGTGCCAGCTCTTGGACTAGCGGAACACCGGGTGGGGTTTTT
CASSWTSGTPGGVF
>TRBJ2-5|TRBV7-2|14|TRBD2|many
TGTGCCAGCAGCTTAACGGGGGGGCAAGAGACCCAGTACTTC
CASSLTGGQETQYF
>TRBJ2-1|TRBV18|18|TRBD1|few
TGTGCCAGCTCACAAAGGAACTCCGGGACAGGATCCTACAATGAGCAGTTCTTC
CASSQRNSGTGSYNEQFF
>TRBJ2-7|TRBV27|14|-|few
TGTGCCAGCAGTTTAAGGACAGATGGTGGCGAGCAGTACTTC
CASSLRTDGGEQYF
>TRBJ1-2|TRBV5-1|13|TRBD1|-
TGCGCCAGCAGCCAAAGGACAGGGACTGGCTACACCTTC
CASSQRTGTGYTF
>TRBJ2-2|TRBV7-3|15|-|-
TGTGCCAGCAGCTTAACGGGCGCGAACACCGGGGAGCTGTTTTTT
CASSLTGANTGELFF
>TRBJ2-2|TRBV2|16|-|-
TGTGCCAGCAGTTCACTGGGGGCGTCGAACACCGGGGAGCTGTTTTTT
CASSSLGASNTGELFF
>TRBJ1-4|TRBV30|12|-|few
TGTGCCTTTGGTGGGGGCCGAGAAAAACTGTTTTTT
CAFGGGREKLFF
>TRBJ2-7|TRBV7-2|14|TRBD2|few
TGTGCCAGCAGCTCTAGGGAGGGACCCTACGAGCAGTACTTC
CASSSREGPYEQYF
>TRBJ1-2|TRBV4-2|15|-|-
TGTGCCAGCAGCCAAGGATGGGAAGGGGCAGGTGGCTACACCTTC
CASSQGWEGAGGYTF
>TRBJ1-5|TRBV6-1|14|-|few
TGTGCCAGCAGTGACAGGGGCGCAGCTCAGCCCCAGCATTTT
CASSDRGAAQPQHF